A selection of T cell receptor beta chains follows, all from one sample in a study of T cell repertoires in cytomegalovirus infection. MiXCR was run by TCRdb on the reads, yielding one entry per CDR3 protein. The data contain 450,000 to 600,000 distinct CDR3 sequences, 11% of them singletons. Sequenced: PBMCs. These receptors were collected from a human donor in good health (CMV status not recorded). Some clones in this sample may be carry-over from other donors' samples. The CDR3 runs from the conserved cysteine through the conserved F or W. A D gene is named only where the DNA matches it firmly. Size is stated for part of the rows, as once, few or many counts, or as a class when the clone is expanded.

v_call	j_call	clone_size	cdr3_length	d_call	cdr3_aa	cdr3_nt
TRBV29-1	TRBJ1-1	many	13	.	CSVEHRLEAEAFF	TGCAGCGTTGAACACCGATTGGAGGCTGAAGCTTTCTTT
TRBV28	TRBJ2-7	many	10	.	CATGPREQYF	TGTGCCACGGGGCCCCGCGAGCAGTACTTC
TRBV5-1	TRBJ2-5	.	14	TRBD2	CASSGGLAGETQYF	TGCGCCAGCAGCGGGGGACTAGCGGGAGAGACCCAGTACTTC
TRBV2	TRBJ1-2	.	15	TRBD1	CASEGKDRRHYGYTF	TGTGCCAGCGAGGGAAAGGACAGGCGCCATTATGGCTACACCTTC
TRBV12-3/TRBV12-4	TRBJ2-7	many	13	.	CASSFRGLYEQYF	TGTGCCAGCAGTTTCCGGGGACTCTACGAGCAGTACTTC
TRBV11-2	TRBJ1-4	few	11	.	CASSSLTGLDF	TGTGCCAGCAGCTCTCTGACCGGGTTGGATTTT
TRBV5-1	TRBJ1-1	.	15	TRBD1	CASSLGQGRNAEAFF	TGCGCCAGCAGCTTGGGACAGGGGAGAAATGCTGAAGCTTTCTTT
TRBV7-9	TRBJ2-7	many	15	.	CASSPGAAVGYEQYF	TGTGCCAGCAGCCCCGGGGCGGCCGTGGGATACGAGCAGTACTTC
TRBV19	TRBJ2-1	many	19	TRBD1	CASSIGFGTAHRFGNEQFF	TGTGCCAGTAGTATAGGGTTCGGGACAGCCCACAGGTTCGGCAATGAGCAGTTCTTC
TRBV20-1	TRBJ1-2	.	13	TRBD1	CSARGTGDSGYTF	TGCAGTGCTAGAGGAACAGGGGACAGTGGCTACACCTTC
TRBV7-9	TRBJ1-2	few	15	.	CASSPGQMTGYGYTF	TGTGCCAGCAGCCCGGGACAAATGACAGGCTATGGCTACACCTTC
TRBV2	TRBJ2-1	many	16	TRBD2	CASSVGLVGSYNEQFF	TGTGCCAGCAGTGTAGGACTAGTAGGCTCCTACAATGAGCAGTTCTTC
TRBV7-2	TRBJ1-5	many	14	.	CASSPHGGGQPQHF	TGTGCCAGCAGCCCGCATGGGGGTGGACAGCCCCAGCATTTT
TRBV12-3/TRBV12-4	TRBJ1-2	many	17	.	CASSFAGGSGANYGYTF	TGTGCCAGCAGTTTTGCGGGCGGCAGTGGGGCTAACTATGGCTACACCTTC
TRBV11-2	TRBJ2-3	many	13	.	CASSPTLQGTQYF	TGTGCCAGCAGCCCGACCCTGCAGGGTACGCAGTATTTT
TRBV27	TRBJ2-7	.	13	.	CASSTGRTYEQYF	TGTGCCAGCAGTACCGGACGGACCTACGAGCAGTACTTC
TRBV20-1	TRBJ2-7	few	13	.	CSARGLDIYEQYF	TGCAGTGCTAGAGGACTAGATATCTACGAGCAGTACTTC
TRBV20-1	TRBJ1-2	many	11	.	CSAIRQDGYTF	TGCAGTGCAATTAGACAGGATGGCTACACCTTC
TRBV7-9	TRBJ2-7	many	17	TRBD2	CASSPPGRLAGTHEQYF	TGTGCCAGCAGCCCCCCTGGGAGACTAGCGGGAACCCACGAGCAGTACTTC
TRBV6-1	TRBJ2-5	many	13	TRBD1	CASSEGQGETQYF	TGTGCCAGCAGTGAGGGACAGGGAGAGACCCAGTACTTC
TRBV7-9	TRBJ2-1	many	16	TRBD1	CASSAPGTEAYNEQFF	TGTGCCAGCAGCGCACCCGGGACAGAAGCTTACAATGAGCAGTTCTTC
TRBV12-3/TRBV12-4	TRBJ1-6	many	16	.	CASNMTASSYNSPLHF	TGTGCCAGCAACATGACCGCGAGCTCCTATAATTCACCCCTCCACTTT
TRBV5-6	TRBJ2-3	many	14	.	CASSLIARADTQYF	TGTGCCAGCAGCTTGATCGCGCGGGCAGATACGCAGTATTTT
TRBV28	TRBJ2-7	many	11	.	CASTLRGEQYF	TGTGCCAGCACCCTACGAGGGGAGCAGTACTTC
TRBV2	TRBJ2-7	.	15	.	CASSGLRIGSYEQYF	TGTGCCAGCAGTGGGCTACGGATCGGGTCCTACGAGCAGTACTTC
TRBV7-2	TRBJ2-7	many	13	.	CASSLGRVYEQYF	TGTGCCAGCAGCTTAGGGCGGGTTTACGAGCAGTACTTC
TRBV4-1	TRBJ1-2	many	14	.	CASSQAGTNYGYTF	TGCGCCAGCAGCCAAGCTGGGACTAACTATGGCTACACCTTC